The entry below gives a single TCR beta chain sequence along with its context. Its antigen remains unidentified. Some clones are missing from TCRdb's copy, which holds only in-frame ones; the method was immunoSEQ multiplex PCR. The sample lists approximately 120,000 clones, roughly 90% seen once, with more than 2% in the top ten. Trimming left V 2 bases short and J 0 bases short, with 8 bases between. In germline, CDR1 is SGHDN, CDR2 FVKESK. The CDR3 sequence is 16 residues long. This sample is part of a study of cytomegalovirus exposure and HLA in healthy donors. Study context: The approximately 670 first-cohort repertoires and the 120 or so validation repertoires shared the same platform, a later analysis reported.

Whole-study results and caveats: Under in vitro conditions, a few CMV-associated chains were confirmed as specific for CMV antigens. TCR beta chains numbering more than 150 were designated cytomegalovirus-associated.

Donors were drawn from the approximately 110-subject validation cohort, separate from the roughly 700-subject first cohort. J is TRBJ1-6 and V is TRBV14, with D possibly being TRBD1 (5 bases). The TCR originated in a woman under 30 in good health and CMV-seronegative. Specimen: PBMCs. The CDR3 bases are TGTGCCAGCAGCCAATGGGGGGGCTCCTATAATTCACCCCTCCACTTT. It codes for CASSQWGGSYNSPLHF.